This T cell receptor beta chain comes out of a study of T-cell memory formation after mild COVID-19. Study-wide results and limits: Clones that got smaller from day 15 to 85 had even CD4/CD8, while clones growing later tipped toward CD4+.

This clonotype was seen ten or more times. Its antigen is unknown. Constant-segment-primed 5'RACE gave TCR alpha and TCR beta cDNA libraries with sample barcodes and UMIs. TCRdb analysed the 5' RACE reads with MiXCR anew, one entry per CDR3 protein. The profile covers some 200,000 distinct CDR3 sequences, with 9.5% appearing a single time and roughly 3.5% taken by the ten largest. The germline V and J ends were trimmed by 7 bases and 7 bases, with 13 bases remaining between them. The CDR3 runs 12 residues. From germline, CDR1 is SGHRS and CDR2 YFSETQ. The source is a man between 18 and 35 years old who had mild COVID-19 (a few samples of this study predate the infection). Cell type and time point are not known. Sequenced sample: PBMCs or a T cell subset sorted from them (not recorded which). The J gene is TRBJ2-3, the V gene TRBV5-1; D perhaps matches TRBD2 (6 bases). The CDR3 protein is CASRRGSHTQYF. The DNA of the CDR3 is TGCGCCAGCCGGCGGGGATCGCATACGCAGTATTTT.